This T cell receptor (beta chain) was profiled in a study of monozygotic twins with inflammatory bowel disease. Findings of the study overall: Comparison of concordant versus discordant twins revealed no difference in repertoire similarity, possibly due to limited power. A single strong clonotype or signal linked to IBD was not supported.

CDR1 is MNHEY and CDR2 is SMNVEV in the germline V gene (reference sequence). This CDR3 region has 15 residues. TCRdb re-analyzed the 5' RACE reads; it lists each CDR3 protein once, without DNA. This repertoire includes approximately 200,000 distinct CDR3 sequences. One blood sample of around 2.5 ml was taken from each donor. In the case of this clonotype: As yet, its antigen is unknown.

Material for sequencing was blood. V and J are TRBV27 and TRBJ1-2; TCRdb selects TRBD1, and the lack of DNA leaves this call unchecked. The source is a human donor with ulcerative colitis or Crohn's disease, or a healthy co-twin of an affected twin (not recorded which). CDR3 sequence: CASSPGGGSNYGYTF.